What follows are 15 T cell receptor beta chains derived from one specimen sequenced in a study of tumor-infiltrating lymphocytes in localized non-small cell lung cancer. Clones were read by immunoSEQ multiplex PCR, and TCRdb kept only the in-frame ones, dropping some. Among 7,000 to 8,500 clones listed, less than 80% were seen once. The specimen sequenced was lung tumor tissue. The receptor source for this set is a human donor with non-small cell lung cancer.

CDR3 amino acids: CASSPAGSGELFF. As DNA, the CDR3 is TGTGCCAGCTCACCTGCCGGTTCTGGGGAGCTGTTTTTT. The rearrangement joins TRBV18 to TRBJ2-2; D is unclear. This CDR3 comprises 13 residues. Germline values: CDR1 KGHSH, CDR2 LQKENI. Trimming removed 3 bases from V and 8 bases from J, with 10 bases in between.

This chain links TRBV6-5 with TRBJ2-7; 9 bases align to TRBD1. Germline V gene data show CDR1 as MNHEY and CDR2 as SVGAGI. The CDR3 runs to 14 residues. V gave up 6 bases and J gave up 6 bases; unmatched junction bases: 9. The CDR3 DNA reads TGTGCCAGCAGCACTGGGACAGGGCACCGCGAGCAGTACTTC. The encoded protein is CASSTGTGHREQYF.

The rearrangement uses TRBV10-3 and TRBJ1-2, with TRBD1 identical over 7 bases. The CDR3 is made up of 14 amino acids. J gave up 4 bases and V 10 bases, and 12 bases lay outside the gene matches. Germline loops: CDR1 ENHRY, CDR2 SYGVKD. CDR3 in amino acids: CASSFRQGGYGYTF. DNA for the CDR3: TGTGCCAGCAGCTTCCGACAGGGAGGCTATGGCTACACCTTC.

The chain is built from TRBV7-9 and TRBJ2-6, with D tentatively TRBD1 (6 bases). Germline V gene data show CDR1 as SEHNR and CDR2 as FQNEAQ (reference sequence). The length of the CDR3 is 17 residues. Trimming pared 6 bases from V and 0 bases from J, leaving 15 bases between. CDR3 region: CASSSTGIISGANVLTF. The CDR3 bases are TGTGCCAGCAGTTCTACAGGGATCATCTCTGGGGCCAACGTCCTGACTTTC.

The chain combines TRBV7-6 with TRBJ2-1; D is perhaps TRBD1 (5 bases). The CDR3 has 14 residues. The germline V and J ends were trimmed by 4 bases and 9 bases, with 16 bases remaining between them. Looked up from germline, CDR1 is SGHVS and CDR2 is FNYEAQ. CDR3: CASSSPGPRGEQFF. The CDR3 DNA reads TGTGCCAGCAGCTCCCCGGGCCCTAGGGGTGAGCAGTTCTTC.

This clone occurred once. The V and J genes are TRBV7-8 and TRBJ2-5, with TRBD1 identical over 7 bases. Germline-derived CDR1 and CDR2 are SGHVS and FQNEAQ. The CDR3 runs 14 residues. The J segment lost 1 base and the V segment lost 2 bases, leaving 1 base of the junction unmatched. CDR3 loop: CASSLRDSQETQYF. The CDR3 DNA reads TGTGCCAGCAGCTTACGGGACAGCCAAGAGACCCAGTACTTC.

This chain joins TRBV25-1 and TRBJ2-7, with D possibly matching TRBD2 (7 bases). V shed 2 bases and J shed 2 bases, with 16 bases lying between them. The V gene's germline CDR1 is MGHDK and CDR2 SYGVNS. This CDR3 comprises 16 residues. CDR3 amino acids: CASSEIGGGSPYEQYF. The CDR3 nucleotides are TGTGCCAGCAGTGAAATTGGGGGGGGCAGCCCCTACGAGCAGTACTTC.

The CDR3 here is CASSQGGSGGLNQETQYF. CDR3 sequence (DNA): TGCGCCAGCAGCCAAGGAGGGAGCGGGGGCCTTAACCAAGAGACCCAGTACTTC. The chain recombines TRBV4-3 with TRBJ2-5; 8 positions agree with TRBD2. The V segment lost 1 base and the J segment 0 bases; nucleotides outside the gene matches: 10. CDR3 size: 18 residues. Germline V gene data show CDR1 as LGHNA and CDR2 as YSLEER.

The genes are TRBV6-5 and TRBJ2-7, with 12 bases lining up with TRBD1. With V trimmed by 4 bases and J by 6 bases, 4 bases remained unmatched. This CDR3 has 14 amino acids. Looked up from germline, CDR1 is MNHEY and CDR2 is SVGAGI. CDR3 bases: TGTGCCAGCAGTTCCCGGGACAGGGGGCGCGAGCAGTACTTC. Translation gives CASSSRDRGREQYF.

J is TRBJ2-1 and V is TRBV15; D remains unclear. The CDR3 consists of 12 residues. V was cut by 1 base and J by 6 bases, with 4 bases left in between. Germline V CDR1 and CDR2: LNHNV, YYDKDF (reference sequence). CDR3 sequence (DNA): TGTGCCACCAGCAGAGTAGGCAATGAGCAGTTCTTC. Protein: CATSRVGNEQFF.

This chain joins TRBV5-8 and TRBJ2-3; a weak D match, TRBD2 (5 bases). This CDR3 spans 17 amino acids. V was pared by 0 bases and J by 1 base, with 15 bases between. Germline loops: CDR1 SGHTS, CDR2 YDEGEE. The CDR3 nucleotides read TGTGCCAGCAGCTTGGGGTTGGGAGAGCAACGCACAGATACGCAGTATTTT. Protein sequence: CASSLGLGEQRTDTQYF.

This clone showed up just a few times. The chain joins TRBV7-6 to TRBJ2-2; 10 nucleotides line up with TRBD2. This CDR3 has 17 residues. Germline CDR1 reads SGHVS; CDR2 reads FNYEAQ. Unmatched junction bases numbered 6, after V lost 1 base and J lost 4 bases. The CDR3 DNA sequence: TGTGCCAGCAGCTTAGGAGCGGGAGGGCCGGGCACCGGGGAGCTGTTTTTT. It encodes CASSLGAGGPGTGELFF.

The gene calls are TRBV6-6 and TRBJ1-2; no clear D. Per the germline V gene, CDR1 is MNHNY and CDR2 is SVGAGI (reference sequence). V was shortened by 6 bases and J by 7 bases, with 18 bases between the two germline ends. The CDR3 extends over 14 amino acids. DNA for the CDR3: TGTGCCAGCAGGCCCCCTCAAGACACCCTTGGCTACACCTTC. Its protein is CASRPPQDTLGYTF.

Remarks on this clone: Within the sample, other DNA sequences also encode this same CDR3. The DNA of the CDR3 is TGTGCCAGCAGCCAAGGAGGGAACTATGGCTACACCTTC. This encodes CASSQGGNYGYTF. The chain links TRBV4-2 to TRBJ1-2; D unresolved. The V end was cut by 1 base, the J end by 2 bases, with 5 bases between. The CDR3 has 13 amino acids. CDR1 is LGHNA, CDR2 YNFKEQ, per germline.

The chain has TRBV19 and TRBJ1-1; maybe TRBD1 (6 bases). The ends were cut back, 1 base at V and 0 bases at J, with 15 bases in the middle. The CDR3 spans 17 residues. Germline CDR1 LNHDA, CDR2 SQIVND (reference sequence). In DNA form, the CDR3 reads TGTGCCAGTAGTATAGGCGACGGGGGCACCATGAACACTGAAGCTTTCTTT. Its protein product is CASSIGDGGTMNTEAFF.